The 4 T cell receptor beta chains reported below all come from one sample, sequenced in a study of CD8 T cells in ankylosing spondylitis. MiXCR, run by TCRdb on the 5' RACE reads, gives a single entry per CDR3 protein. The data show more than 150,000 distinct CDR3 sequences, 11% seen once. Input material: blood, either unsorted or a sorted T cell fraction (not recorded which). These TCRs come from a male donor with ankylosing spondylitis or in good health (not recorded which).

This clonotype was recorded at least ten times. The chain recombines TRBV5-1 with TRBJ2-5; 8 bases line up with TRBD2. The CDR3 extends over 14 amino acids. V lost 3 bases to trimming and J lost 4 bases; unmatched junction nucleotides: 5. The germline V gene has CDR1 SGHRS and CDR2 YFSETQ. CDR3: CASSSPAGAETQYF. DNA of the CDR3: TGCGCCAGCAGCTCCCCAGCGGGGGCAGAGACCCAGTACTTC.

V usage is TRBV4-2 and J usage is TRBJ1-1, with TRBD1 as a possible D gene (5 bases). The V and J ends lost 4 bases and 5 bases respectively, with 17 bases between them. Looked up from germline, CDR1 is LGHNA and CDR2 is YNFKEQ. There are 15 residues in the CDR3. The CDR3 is CASSPVLGTDTEAFF. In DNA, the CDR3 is TGTGCCAGCAGCCCGGTTCTCGGGACTGATACTGAAGCTTTCTTT.

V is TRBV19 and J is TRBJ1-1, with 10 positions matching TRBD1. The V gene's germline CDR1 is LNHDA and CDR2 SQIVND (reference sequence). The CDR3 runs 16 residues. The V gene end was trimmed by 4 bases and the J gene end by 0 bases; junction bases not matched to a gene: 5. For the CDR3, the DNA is TGTGCCAGTAGTAACCGGGACAGGGGATTGAACACTGAAGCTTTCTTT. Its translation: CASSNRDRGLNTEAFF.

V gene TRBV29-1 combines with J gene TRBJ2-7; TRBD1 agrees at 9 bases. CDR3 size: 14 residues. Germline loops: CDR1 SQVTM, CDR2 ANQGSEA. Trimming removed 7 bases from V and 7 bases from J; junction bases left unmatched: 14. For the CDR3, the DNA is TGCAGCGCAGGACAGGGGACGTTTTTGGGGGAGCAGTACTTC. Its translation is CSAGQGTFLGEQYF.